This T cell receptor beta chain was sequenced during a study of OX40 agonist ivuxolimab in advanced cancers. Study-wide context: The dose-escalation cohort was about 83% male, with a mean age of about 56 years, ranging roughly 23 to 85.

This table comes from immunoSEQ multiplex PCR, and its TCRdb copy is limited to in-frame clones, with some not included. In the table there are just under 65,000 clones, approximately 92% of which are singletons. V gave up 1 base and J gave up 2 bases; unmatched junction bases: 10. The CDR3 is 18 amino acids. In germline, CDR1 is LNHDA, CDR2 SQIVND (reference sequence). Sample: CD4+ or CD8+ T cells sorted from blood, taken in a trial of the OX40 agonist ivuxolimab. The V call is TRBV19, the J call TRBJ2-3; TRBD1 aligns across 9 bases. This receptor was identified in an adult with an advanced solid tumor such as melanoma, head and neck, liver or kidney cancer. CDR3 sequence: CASSIGRWTGDPTDTQYF. CDR3 nucleotides: TGTGCCAGTAGTATAGGACGATGGACAGGGGACCCCACAGATACGCAGTATTTT.